The source of this T cell receptor (beta chain) is a study of radiation and T cells in renal cell carcinoma. Time point of the sample: blood 2 weeks post-SBRT. As to treatment: 15 Gy SBRT to primary tumor, nephrectomy 4 weeks later. The patient's renal cell carcinoma had clear cell pathology. V dropped 0 bases and J dropped 1 base, with 11 bases sitting between them. The length of the CDR3 is 15 residues. Germline CDR1 reads SGHKS; CDR2 reads YYEKEE (reference sequence). Some clones are missing from TCRdb's copy, which holds only in-frame ones; the method was immunoSEQ multiplex PCR. The sample shows 100,000 to 150,000 clones, around 81% of them seen only once.

Here the sequenced sample was blood, taken from a patient whose treatment included radiotherapy and nephrectomy. The chain links TRBV5-5 to TRBJ2-7; possibly TRBD2 for D (6 bases). The origin of this receptor is a man aged 45-65 years with renal cell carcinoma. CDR3 bases: TGTGCCAGCAGCTTGGGCCTAGCGCGGTCCTACGAGCAGTACTTC. Encoded protein: CASSLGLARSYEQYF.